This TCR beta chain comes out of a study of T cell responses to AZD1222 COVID-19 vaccine. Study-wide points: Just a handful of AZD1222 recipients tested seropositive at baseline. Spike-specific TCR breadth rose after two AZD1222 doses, and depth rose as well. Females made up more of the donors, who were largely white British, and clonal diversity may have come out too low. No repertoire was sampled before or during the peak T cell response, only after it.

In regard to this clone: What it recognizes is unknown.

V lost 3 bases to trimming and J lost 4 bases, with 8 bases between them. The CDR3 contains 13 residues. Germline V gene data show CDR1 as SGHTA and CDR2 as FQGNSA. Clones were read by immunoSEQ multiplex PCR, and TCRdb kept only the in-frame ones, dropping some. This table has roughly 67,000 clones, about three quarters appearing once. The chain couples TRBV7-2 to TRBJ2-3; tentative D call: TRBD2 (6 bases). Specimen: peripheral blood, collected on day 0 of AZD1222 vaccination. The sequence came from an adult in good health. The CDR3 is CASSFRGSDTQYF. Written as DNA, the CDR3 is TGTGCCAGCAGCTTTCGGGGGTCAGATACGCAGTATTTT.